A selection of T cell receptor beta chains follows, all from one sample in a study of control samples from healthy donors and cancer patients. The assay was immunoSEQ multiplex PCR, and TCRdb's table has in-frame clones only and misses some. Of 120,000 or so clones listed, about 95% were seen once; the top ten hold about 3.6%. Sequenced input: blood. These receptors originate from a young man in good health. Both conserved end residues are trimmed from each CDR3.

V,CDR3
TRBV19,ASNRDRGSPLH
TRBV27,AAGWETQY
TRBV29-1,SAVSGGTDTQY
TRBV4-3,ASSHRLTYEQY
TRBV2,ASSAEQGRGTEAF
TRBV18,ASSPPGDRSSGNTIY
TRBV7-6,ASSLRTGGALEAF
TRBV9,ASSAGGPRYGYT
TRBV6-2/TRBV6-3,ASSYGGGHTGELF
TRBV6-2/TRBV6-3,ASTPEGRGRYNEQF
TRBV20-1,SAVQETQY
TRBV6-5,ASSTGADGGTQY
TRBV3-1/TRBV3-2,ASSQGSWRLGGQETQY
TRBV27,ASSGRQWEPQH
TRBV4-3,ASSQIGGTDTQY
TRBV24-1,ATRAGPGTEAF
TRBV29-1,SVEARAGNEQF
TRBV7-6,ASSLEGASMNTEAF
TRBV7-3,ASSLTGGRLVGDSRRETQY
TRBV7-9,ASSPSGADAWTQETQY
TRBV11-2,ASSLDSGNTIY
TRBV29-1,SVEVGPVGGNTIY
TRBV12-3/TRBV12-4,ASTILTGELF
TRBV4-1,ATRGRGSGVDEQF
TRBV11-2,ASSSSGGHGDTQY
TRBV7-2,ASSTGTGSWAQH
TRBV27,ASSPPWTGYGYT
TRBV6-5,ASSYDVGTGELF
TRBV19,ASSIEPTGSTEAF